Listed below are T cell receptor beta chains from one sample, sequenced in a study of T cells in Graves' hyperthyroidism and ophthalmopathy. One entry per CDR3 protein, called by TCRdb with MiXCR from the multiplex PCR reads. The sample contains about 460,000 distinct CDR3 sequences, 22% of which appear only once. What was sequenced was blood. The receptors shown here come from a woman aged 65 to 85 with Graves' ophthalmopathy. Both conserved end residues are part of each CDR3. A D gene is named only where the DNA matches it firmly. Not every row has a clone size; where given, it reads once, few, many or a size class.

clone_size d_call j_call v_call cdr3_aa cdr3_nt
- - TRBJ1-1 TRBV4-1 CASTVGGTEAFF TGCGCCAGCACAGTGGGGGGCACTGAAGCTTTCTTT
- TRBD2 TRBJ2-3 TRBV4-1 CASSQSGRADTQYF TGCGCCAGCAGCCAGAGCGGGAGGGCCGATACGCAGTATTTT
few - TRBJ1-1 TRBV28 CASSSGGGPDTEAFF TGTGCCAGCAGTTCGGGGGGGGGGCCGGATACTGAAGCTTTCTTT
- TRBD2 TRBJ2-3 TRBV6-2/TRBV6-3 CASTRLAGGAGAATDTQYF TGTGCCAGCACAAGACTAGCGGGAGGGGCTGGAGCTGCCACAGATACGCAGTATTTT
- - TRBJ2-3 TRBV30 CAWNQLAGGTDTQYF TGTGCCTGGAACCAACTGGCGGGTGGCACAGATACGCAGTATTTT
- - TRBJ2-7 TRBV7-8 CASSPKRLGGHEQYF TGTGCCAGCAGCCCAAAGCGGCTGGGGGGCCACGAGCAGTACTTC
many - TRBJ2-3 TRBV28 CASSHGGTDTQYF TGTGCCAGCTCCCATGGAGGAACAGATACGCAGTATTTT
- - TRBJ1-2 TRBV7-9 CASSSRPGGYGYTF TGTGCCAGCAGCTCCCGGCCGGGGGGCTATGGCTACACCTTC
many - TRBJ2-1 TRBV7-6 CASSLAGARYNEQFF TGTGCCAGCAGCTTAGCGGGAGCCCGCTACAATGAGCAGTTCTTC
few TRBD2 TRBJ2-7 TRBV3-1 CASSLSGRVHEQYF TGTGCCAGCAGCCTTAGCGGGAGGGTCCACGAGCAGTACTTC
once TRBD2 TRBJ2-4 TRBV5-6 CASSPFLAGGSFTLAKNIQYF TGTGCCAGCAGCCCATTCCTAGCGGGAGGGTCCTTCACATTAGCCAAAAACATTCAGTACTTC
few TRBD1 TRBJ2-4 TRBV11-2 CASSPGTDKNIQYF TGTGCCAGCAGCCCCGGGACAGACAAAAACATTCAGTACTTC
- TRBD1 TRBJ1-3 TRBV25-1 CASSWGQSAGNTIYF TGTGCCAGCAGTTGGGGACAGTCTGCAGGAAACACCATATATTTT
- - TRBJ1-1 TRBV4-1 CASSQDRSNTEAFF TGCGCCAGCAGCCAAGATCGTTCGAACACTGAAGCTTTCTTT
few TRBD2 TRBJ2-5 TRBV5-1 CASSLVTSGMKTQYF TGCGCCAGCAGCTTGGTAACTAGCGGGATGAAGACCCAGTACTTC
many - TRBJ2-7 TRBV7-9 CASGVMDSSYEQYF TGTGCCAGCGGTGTGATGGACAGCTCCTACGAGCAGTACTTC
many TRBD1 TRBJ2-7 TRBV10-3 CAISGQGHEQYF TGTGCCATCAGTGGACAGGGCCACGAGCAGTACTTC
- - TRBJ2-7 TRBV25-1 CASSEYRRLGDDYEQYF TGTGCCAGCAGTGAATATCGCCGGTTAGGGGATGACTACGAGCAGTACTTC
- - TRBJ2-7 TRBV28 CASTSGGRDEQYF TGTGCCAGCACTTCAGGGGGGCGGGACGAGCAGTACTTC
- - TRBJ2-3 TRBV18 CASSPPPSRNTDTQYF TGTGCCAGCTCACCACCGCCGAGCCGCAACACAGATACGCAGTATTTT
- - TRBJ1-5 TRBV30 CAWSAARGWASNQPQHF TGTGCCTGGAGCGCCGCTAGGGGTTGGGCAAGCAATCAGCCCCAGCATTTT
- TRBD2 TRBJ2-7 TRBV20-1 CSVELAYEQYF TGCAGTGTGGAACTAGCGTACGAGCAGTACTTC
- TRBD2 TRBJ2-7 TRBV11-2 CASSLQGLANEQYF TGTGCCAGCAGCCTCCAGGGACTAGCGAACGAGCAGTACTTC
few TRBD2 TRBJ2-1 TRBV15 CATSRELAGVGQFF TGTGCCACCAGCAGAGAACTAGCGGGAGTAGGGCAGTTCTTC
once TRBD1 TRBJ1-1 TRBV5-6 CASSFSGQGYTEAFF TGTGCCAGCAGCTTTAGTGGACAGGGTTACACTGAAGCTTTCTTT
- - TRBJ2-7 TRBV7-9 CASSLSQVTYEQYF TGTGCCAGCAGCTTATCGCAGGTGACCTACGAGCAGTACTTC
few TRBD2 TRBJ2-1 TRBV4-3 CASSPELAGGSYNEQFF TGCGCCAGCAGCCCAGAACTAGCGGGAGGTTCTTACAATGAGCAGTTCTTC
- - TRBJ2-4 TRBV7-3 CASSLTYGNIQYF TGTGCCAGCAGCTTAACGTATGGGAACATTCAGTACTTC
- TRBD1 TRBJ2-7 TRBV14 CASSQFRGPYEQYF TGTGCCAGCAGCCAATTCAGGGGGCCCTACGAGCAGTACTTC
many - TRBJ1-1 TRBV6-1 CASRRPPNTEAFF TGTGCCAGCAGGCGACCGCCGAACACTGAAGCTTTCTTT
few TRBD2 TRBJ2-3 TRBV20-1 CSATPGTRVDTQYF TGCAGTGCAACCCCCGGGACTAGGGTGGATACGCAGTATTTT
few TRBD1 TRBJ1-1 TRBV20-1 CSASPTGTGNTEAFF TGCAGTGCTAGCCCTACCGGGACAGGGAACACTGAAGCTTTCTTT
- - TRBJ1-5 TRBV6-1 CASRRAAGHGNQPQHF TGTGCCAGCAGGCGGGCTGCCGGACATGGCAATCAGCCCCAGCATTTT
- TRBD1 TRBJ2-3 TRBV20-1 CSAEQGVTDTQYF TGCAGTGCGGAACAGGGGGTGACAGATACGCAGTATTTT
- - TRBJ2-1 TRBV20-1 CSALLVAEQFF TGCAGTGCTTTACTAGTCGCTGAGCAGTTCTTC
- TRBD1 TRBJ2-3 TRBV28 CASSQGPGQGGDTQYF TGTGCCAGCAGCCAGGGACCGGGACAGGGTGGAGATACGCAGTATTTT
many TRBD1 TRBJ1-1 TRBV7-9 CASSLETGGRTEAFF TGTGCCAGCAGCTTAGAGACAGGGGGGCGCACTGAAGCTTTCTTT
- TRBD1 TRBJ1-1 TRBV5-6 CASGGLAGQGFTEAFF TGTGCCAGCGGGGGCCTGGCAGGACAGGGTTTCACTGAAGCTTTCTTT
many - TRBJ1-5 TRBV28 CASSFLIGGNQPQHF TGTGCCAGCAGTTTCCTTATAGGGGGCAATCAGCCCCAGCATTTT
few TRBD1 TRBJ1-2 TRBV27 CASSNTWDREGGYTF TGTGCCAGCAGCAATACATGGGACAGGGAGGGTGGCTACACCTTC
- TRBD2 TRBJ2-7 TRBV19 CATRVPSGSSYEQYF TGTGCCACCAGGGTACCTAGCGGGAGCTCCTACGAGCAGTACTTC
- - TRBJ1-1 TRBV6-2/TRBV6-3 CASSSPRRGLNTEAFF TGTGCCAGCAGTTCGCCTCGCAGGGGTTTGAACACTGAAGCTTTCTTT
- - TRBJ2-6 TRBV19 CASDDSSGANVLTF TGTGCCAGTGATGACTCCTCTGGGGCCAACGTCCTGACTTTC
- - TRBJ1-6 TRBV5-1 CASSLVSSTDSPLHF TGCGCCAGCAGCTTGGTGTCTTCGACGGATTCACCCCTCCACTTT
few - TRBJ1-1 TRBV6-1 CASTTWAKRNTEAFF TGTGCCAGCACCACATGGGCGAAGAGAAACACTGAAGCTTTCTTT
- - TRBJ2-1 TRBV19 CASSIDLNLLEGEQFF TGTGCCAGTAGTATAGACCTAAACTTGTTGGAGGGTGAGCAGTTCTTC
many - TRBJ2-1 TRBV12-3/TRBV12-4 CASSPKGSSYNEQFF TGTGCCAGCAGTCCTAAAGGGAGCTCCTACAATGAGCAGTTCTTC
- - TRBJ2-5 TRBV3-1 CASSPALQTAETQYF TGTGCCAGCAGCCCCGCCCTCCAAACGGCGGAGACCCAGTACTTC
- TRBD1 TRBJ2-2 TRBV5-4 CASGPYRGLTNTGELFF TGTGCCAGCGGACCTTACAGGGGGCTGACGAACACCGGGGAGCTGTTTTTT
few - TRBJ2-1 TRBV2 CASSETRVDEQFF TGTGCCAGCAGTGAAACCCGGGTGGATGAGCAGTTCTTC
many - TRBJ2-7 TRBV3-1 CASSQSVYEQYF TGTGCCAGCAGCCAATCAGTATACGAGCAGTACTTC